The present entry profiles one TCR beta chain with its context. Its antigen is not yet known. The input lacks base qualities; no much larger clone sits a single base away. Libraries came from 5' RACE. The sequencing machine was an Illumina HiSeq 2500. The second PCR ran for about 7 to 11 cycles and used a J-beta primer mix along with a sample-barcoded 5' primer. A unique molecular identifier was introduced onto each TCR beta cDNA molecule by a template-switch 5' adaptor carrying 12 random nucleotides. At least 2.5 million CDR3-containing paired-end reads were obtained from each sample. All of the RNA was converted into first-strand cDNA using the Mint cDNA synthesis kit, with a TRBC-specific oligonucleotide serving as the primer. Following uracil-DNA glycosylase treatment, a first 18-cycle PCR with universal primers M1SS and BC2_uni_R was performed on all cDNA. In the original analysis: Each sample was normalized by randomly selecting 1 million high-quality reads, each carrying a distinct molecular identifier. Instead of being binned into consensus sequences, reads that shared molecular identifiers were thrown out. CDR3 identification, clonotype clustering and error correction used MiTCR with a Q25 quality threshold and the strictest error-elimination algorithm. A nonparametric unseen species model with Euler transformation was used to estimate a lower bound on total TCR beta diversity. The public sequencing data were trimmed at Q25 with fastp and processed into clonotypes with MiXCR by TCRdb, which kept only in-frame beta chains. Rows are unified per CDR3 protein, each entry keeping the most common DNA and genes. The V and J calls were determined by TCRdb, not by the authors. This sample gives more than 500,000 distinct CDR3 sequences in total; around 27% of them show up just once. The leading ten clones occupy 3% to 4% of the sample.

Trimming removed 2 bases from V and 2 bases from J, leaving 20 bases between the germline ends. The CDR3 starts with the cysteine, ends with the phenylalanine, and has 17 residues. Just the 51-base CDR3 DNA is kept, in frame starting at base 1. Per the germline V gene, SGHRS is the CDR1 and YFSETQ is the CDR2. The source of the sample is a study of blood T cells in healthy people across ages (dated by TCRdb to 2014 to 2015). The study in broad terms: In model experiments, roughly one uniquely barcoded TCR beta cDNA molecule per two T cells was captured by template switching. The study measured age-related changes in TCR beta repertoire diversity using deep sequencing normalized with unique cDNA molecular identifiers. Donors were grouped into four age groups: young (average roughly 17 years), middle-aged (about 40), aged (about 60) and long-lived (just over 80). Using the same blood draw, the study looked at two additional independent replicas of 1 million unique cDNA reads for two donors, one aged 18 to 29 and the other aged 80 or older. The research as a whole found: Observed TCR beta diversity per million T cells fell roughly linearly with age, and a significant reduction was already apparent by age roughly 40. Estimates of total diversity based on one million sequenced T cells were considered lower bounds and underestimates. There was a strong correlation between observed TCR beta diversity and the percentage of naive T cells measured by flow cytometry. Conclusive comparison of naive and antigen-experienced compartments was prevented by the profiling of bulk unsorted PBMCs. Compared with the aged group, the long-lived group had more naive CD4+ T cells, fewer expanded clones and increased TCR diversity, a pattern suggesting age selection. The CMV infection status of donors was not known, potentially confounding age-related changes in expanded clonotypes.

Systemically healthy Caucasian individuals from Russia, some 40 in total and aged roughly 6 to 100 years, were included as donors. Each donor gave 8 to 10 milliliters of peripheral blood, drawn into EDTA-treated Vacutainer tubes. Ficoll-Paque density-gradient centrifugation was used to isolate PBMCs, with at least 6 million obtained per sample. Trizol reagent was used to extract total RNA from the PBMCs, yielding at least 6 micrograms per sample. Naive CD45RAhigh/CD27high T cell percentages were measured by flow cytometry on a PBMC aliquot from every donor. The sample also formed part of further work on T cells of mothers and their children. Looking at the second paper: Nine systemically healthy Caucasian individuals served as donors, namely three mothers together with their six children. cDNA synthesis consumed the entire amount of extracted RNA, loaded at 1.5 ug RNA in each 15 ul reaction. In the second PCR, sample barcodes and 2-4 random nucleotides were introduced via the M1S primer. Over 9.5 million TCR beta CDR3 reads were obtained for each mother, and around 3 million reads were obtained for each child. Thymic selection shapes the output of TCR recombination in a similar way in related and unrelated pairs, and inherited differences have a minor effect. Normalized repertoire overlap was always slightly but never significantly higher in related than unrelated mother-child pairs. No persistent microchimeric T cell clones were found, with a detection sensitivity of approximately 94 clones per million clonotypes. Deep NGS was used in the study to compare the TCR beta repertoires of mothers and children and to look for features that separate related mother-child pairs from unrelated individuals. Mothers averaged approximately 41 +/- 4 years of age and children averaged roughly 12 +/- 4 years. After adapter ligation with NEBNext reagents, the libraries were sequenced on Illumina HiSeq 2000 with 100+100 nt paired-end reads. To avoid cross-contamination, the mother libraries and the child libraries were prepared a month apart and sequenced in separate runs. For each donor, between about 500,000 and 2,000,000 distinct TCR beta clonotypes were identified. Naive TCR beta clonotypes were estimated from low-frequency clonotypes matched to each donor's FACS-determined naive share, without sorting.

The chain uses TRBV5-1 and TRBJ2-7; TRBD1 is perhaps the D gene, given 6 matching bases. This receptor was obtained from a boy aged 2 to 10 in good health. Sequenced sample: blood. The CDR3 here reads CASSFELRDIGPYEQYF. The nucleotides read TGCGCCAGCAGCTTTGAACTCCGGGACATAGGGCCCTACGAGCAGTACTTC.